This T cell receptor beta chain was captured in a study of OX40 agonist ivuxolimab in advanced cancers. Details on this clone: Its target is unknown.

Profiling relied on immunoSEQ multiplex PCR, and the TCRdb table lists in-frame clones only, not all of them. The data hold around 65,000 clones, with about 92% observed a single time. People who had autoimmune disease history or systemic immunosuppression were excluded. General study findings and limits: CD4+ and CD8+ blood T cells expanded clonally by week 6 at 0.1 to 3.0 mg/kg. Determination of antigen specificity was not performed for the expanded peripheral T cells. In CD8+ T cells, expanded clones were on average more numerous than in CD4+.

CDR3 length: 13 residues. The V segment lost 6 bases and the J segment 7 bases; nucleotides outside the gene matches: 5. Per the germline V gene, CDR1 is SNHLY and CDR2 is FYNNEI. This receptor was taken from an adult with an advanced solid tumor such as melanoma, head and neck, liver or kidney cancer. This chain links TRBV2 with TRBJ2-1, with 8 bases fitting TRBD2. The sequencing here drew on CD4+ or CD8+ T cells sorted from blood, taken in a trial of the OX40 agonist ivuxolimab. CDR3 region: CASSRGGGNEQFF. DNA of the CDR3: TGTGCCAGCAGCCGGGGGGGTGGGAATGAGCAGTTCTTC.